Shown below are 7 T cell receptor beta chains from a single sample sequenced in a study of T cell responses to AZD1222 COVID-19 vaccine. Generated by immunoSEQ multiplex PCR, the TCRdb table keeps only in-frame clones and is missing some. Of 90,000 to 100,000 clones listed, 87% are singletons. Here the sequenced sample was peripheral blood, taken on day 0 of AZD1222 vaccination. The origin of the receptors is an adult in good health.

This chain uses TRBV11-3 with TRBJ2-7; the D is unclear. The V end was cut by 3 bases, the J end by 4 bases, with 10 bases between. Germline loops: CDR1 SGHNT, CDR2 YENEEA. CDR3 length: 13 amino acids. The CDR3 nucleotides read TGTGCCAGCAGCTTGTTCCCCACGTACGAGCAGTACGTC. This encodes CASSLFPTYEQYV.

The rearrangement joins TRBV7-2 to TRBJ1-2; a weak D match, TRBD1 (5 bases). This CDR3 comprises 15 residues. V lost 5 bases and J 0 bases, leaving 13 bases between the germline ends. Germline values: CDR1 SGHTA, CDR2 FQGNSA. CDR3 DNA sequence: TGTGCCAGCAGCCCCCCCAGGGCGACTAACTATGGCTACACCTTC. It encodes CASSPPRATNYGYTF.

The chain links TRBV6-5 to TRBJ2-5; D remains unclear. Germline V gene data show CDR1 as MNHEY and CDR2 as SVGAGI. This CDR3 spans 14 amino acids. Trimming stripped 2 bases from V and 7 bases from J, with 14 bases between. CDR3 DNA sequence: TGTGCCAGCAGTTACGGGGTTACAGTTTCGACCCAGTACTTC. It encodes CASSYGVTVSTQYF.

This clone was seen a few times. This chain uses TRBV7-9 with TRBJ2-1, with a tentative D call TRBD2 (6 bases). Per germline, CDR1 SEHNR and CDR2 FQNEAQ (reference sequence). The CDR3 covers 16 residues. V lost 5 bases and J 0 bases, leaving 14 bases between the germline ends. The CDR3 sequence is CASSDTSHTSYNEQFF. CDR3 coding DNA: TGTGCCAGCAGCGACACTAGCCATACCTCCTACAATGAGCAGTTCTTC.

The rearrangement joins TRBV3-1 (or the pseudogene TRBV3-2) to TRBJ1-1; TRBD1 is a possible D gene (5 bases). Trimming took 3 bases from V and 1 from J, leaving 9 bases between them. The germline CDR1 and CDR2 sequences are LGHDT and YNNKEL (reference sequence). The CDR3 contains 14 residues. CDR3 nucleotide sequence: TGTGCCAGCAGCCATTCGACAGCGAACACTGAAGCTTTCTTT. Its translation is CASSHSTANTEAFF.

The chain uses TRBV20-1 and TRBJ2-3, with D hard to call. The CDR3 has 11 amino acids. V was pared by 6 bases and J by 2 bases, with 6 bases between. The germline gives CDR1 DFQATT, CDR2 SNEGSKA (reference sequence). Written as DNA, the CDR3 is TGCAGTGCAGGGAACACAGATACGCAGTATTTT. Protein product: CSAGNTDTQYF.

This sequence joins TRBV7-9 and TRBJ2-3; 8 bases match TRBD1. Germline V gene sequence: CDR1 SEHNR, CDR2 FQNEAQ (reference sequence). The trim removed 5 bases at V and 4 bases at J, leaving 2 bases unmatched. The CDR3 is 13 amino acids. The CDR3 DNA reads as TGTGCCAGCAGCCGGACAGGGCCAGATACGCAGTATTTT. Its protein is CASSRTGPDTQYF.